These T cell receptor beta chains were read from a single sample in a study of shared clonotypes between healthy human individuals. The method was immunoSEQ multiplex PCR; TCRdb's version includes in-frame clones alone and lacks a portion of them. The repertoire consists of 2 million to 2.5 million clones, with about 90% occurring once and the leading ten covering around 0.4%. The sample comprised naive CD4+ T cells from PBMCs. Every receptor here comes from a man aged 18 to 29 in good health. Some clones in this sample may be carry-over from other donors' samples. Both conserved end residues are part of each CDR3. The D gene is left open where the match is weak. Only some rows state a clone size, as once, few, many or a class for expanded clones.

D gene | J gene | clone size | V gene | CDR3 DNA | CDR3 protein
. | TRBJ2-3 | . | TRBV7-2 | TGTGCCAGCAGCCCAGGGGCGGGAGTGGCAGATACGCAGTATTTT | CASSPGAGVADTQYF
TRBD1 | TRBJ1-3 | . | TRBV15 | TGTGCCACCAGCAGAGACCAGACAGGGGCTGGAAACACCATATATTTT | CATSRDQTGAGNTIYF
. | TRBJ1-5 | . | TRBV6-1 | TGTGCCAGCCAGACGGGGTCCCAGCCCCAGCATTTT | CASQTGSQPQHF
. | TRBJ2-7 | . | TRBV6-6 | TGTGCCAGCAGGGATCGAGTAGCGAGTTACGAGCAGTACTTC | CASRDRVASYEQYF
. | TRBJ1-2 | few | TRBV7-6 | TGTGCCAGCAGCTTAGCGAAGGGTTTGGGCGGCTACACCTTC | CASSLAKGLGGYTF
. | TRBJ2-5 | . | TRBV6-5 | TGTGCCAGCAGTTACCGACACAAAGAGACCCAGTACTTC | CASSYRHKETQYF
. | TRBJ2-1 | . | TRBV6-5 | TGTGCCAGCAGTTACGGTGGACTCTCCTACAATGAGCAGTTCTTC | CASSYGGLSYNEQFF
TRBD2 | TRBJ2-5 | . | TRBV7-8 | TGTGCCAGCAGCTTAAGGGAGGGCCTGGAGACCCAGTACTTC | CASSLREGLETQYF
. | TRBJ2-2 | . | TRBV5-1 | TGCGCCAGCAGCCCGAACGACAGGCCCACCGGGGAGCTGTTTTTT | CASSPNDRPTGELFF
. | TRBJ1-3 | . | TRBV5-1 | TGCGCCAGCAGCGCTATGGGGGCCGGGAGTTTCGGTTCTGGAAACACCATATATTTT | CASSAMGAGSFGSGNTIYF
. | TRBJ1-1 | . | TRBV9 | TGTGCCAGCAGCGTAAGGTGGACCACTGAAGCTTTCTTT | CASSVRWTTEAFF
. | TRBJ1-2 | . | TRBV30 | TGTGCCTGGTCGAGGGGGGTGGGTGGCTACACCTTC | CAWSRGVGGYTF
TRBD1 | TRBJ2-3 | . | TRBV6-1 | TGTGCCAGCAGTGGGATTCCAGGACAGGGGCCACCCACAGATACGCAGTATTTT | CASSGIPGQGPPTDTQYF
TRBD2 | TRBJ2-3 | . | TRBV27 | TGTGCCAGCAGTTACTCTAGCGGGAGGGCCCTCTTGCCAGATACGCAGTATTTT | CASSYSSGRALLPDTQYF
TRBD2 | TRBJ2-3 | . | TRBV15 | TGTGCCACCAGCAGAGCTTGGACTAGCGGGAGTGGAGCAGATACGCAGTATTTT | CATSRAWTSGSGADTQYF
. | TRBJ2-3 | . | TRBV2 | TGTGCCAGCGTACCGGCGGACGGAAGTCGGGGAGATACGCAGTATTTT | CASVPADGSRGDTQYF